The entry that follows covers one TCR beta chain sequence. Antigen unknown. The sample is drawn from a study of Ad26.COV2.S vaccination and SARS-CoV-2 variants. Background on the study: Ad26.COV2.S given intramuscularly, once or twice 56 days apart.

Findings and caveats of the study: Individuals receiving vaccine had higher spike-specific TCR breadth than placebo recipients did.

The treatment here: roughly 18 received Ad26.COV2.S at low or high dose, single or two shots; about five received placebo; per-sample allocation not given. The study sampled participants on day 63 after the first vaccine or placebo injection. An Ad26 vector expressing Wuhan-strain SARS-CoV-2 spike served as the vaccine. This CDR3 has 13 residues. The V and J ends lost 6 bases and 1 base respectively, with 9 bases between them. CDR1 and CDR2 from the germline V gene are MNHEY and SVGAGI. Method: immunoSEQ multiplex PCR; TCRdb's copy keeps in-frame clones and lacks some. The profile shows about 420,000 clones, 88% of them singletons.

The rearrangement joins TRBV6-5 to TRBJ1-1; possible D gene TRBD1, 5 bases. The sequences come from peripheral blood, collected in a trial of Ad26.COV2.S vaccine versus placebo. This TCR came from a person aged 18-60 years who received the Ad26.COV2.S COVID-19 vaccine or a placebo. CDR3 in DNA: TGTGCCAGCAGCCGGGGGACGAACACTGAAGCTTTCTTT. Its protein product is CASSRGTNTEAFF.